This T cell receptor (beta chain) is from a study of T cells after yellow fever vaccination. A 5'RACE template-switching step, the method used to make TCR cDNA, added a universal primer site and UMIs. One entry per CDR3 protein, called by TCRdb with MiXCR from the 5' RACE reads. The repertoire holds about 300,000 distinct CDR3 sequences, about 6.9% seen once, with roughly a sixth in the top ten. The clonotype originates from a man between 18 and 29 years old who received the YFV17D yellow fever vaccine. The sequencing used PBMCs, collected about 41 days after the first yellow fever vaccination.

Here the CDR3 DNA reads TGCAGCGCTGAGGGGGTACCCAACTCTGGGGCCAACGTCCTGACTTTC. Its protein product is CSAEGVPNSGANVLTF. This chain connects TRBV29-1 to TRBJ2-6, with a weak D call TRBD1 (6 bases). Trimming removed 7 bases at V and 0 bases at J, with 16 bases between. The CDR3 loop spans 16 amino acids. In germline, CDR1 is SQVTM, CDR2 ANQGSEA.